This TCR beta chain was recovered during a study of cytomegalovirus exposure and HLA in healthy donors. The PCR had 60 Vbeta and 13 Jbeta primers. Clones were read by immunoSEQ multiplex PCR, and TCRdb kept only the in-frame ones, dropping some. The sample table sets out fewer than 150,000 clones. Sample: PBMCs. The TCR was taken from a man in his forties in good health and CMV-seronegative.

The CDR3 nucleotides are TGTGCCAGCAGCCAAAACCCGGGACAGGTCGCTTTCTTT. Translation gives CASSQNPGQVAFF. This chain connects TRBV4-2 to TRBJ1-1, with 8 bases identical to TRBD1. Germline values: CDR1 LGHNA, CDR2 YNFKEQ. The length of the CDR3 is 13 residues. V gave up 2 bases and J gave up 11 bases; unmatched junction bases: 7.